This T cell receptor (beta chain) comes out of a study of blood T cell repertoires in COVID-19. This clone has just one count. The germline V gene encodes CDR1 LGHNA and CDR2 YSLEER. The CDR3 spans 13 residues. Germline trimming cut 4 bases from V and 3 bases from J; bases unmatched to any gene: 2. The repertoire was sequenced with immunoSEQ multiplex PCR; TCRdb's copy has only in-frame clones and lacks some. The sample carries roughly 250,000 clones, nearly 90% recorded once. V usage is TRBV4-3 and J usage is TRBJ1-2, with 7 bases lining up with TRBD1. The sequenced sample consisted of peripheral blood. This receptor was obtained from a middle-aged woman who had recovered from COVID-19. The CDR3 bases are TGCGCCAGCAGCCCCAGGGGGGACTATGGCTACACCTTC. This sequence encodes CASSPRGDYGYTF.